Following are 14 T cell receptor beta chains from one sample sequenced in a study of cytomegalovirus exposure and HLA in healthy donors. The PCR ran on 60 Vbeta and 13 Jbeta primers. Repertoires were generated with immunoSEQ multiplex PCR, while TCRdb's copy carries only in-frame clones and drops some. The table lists about 110,000 clones, over 60% of them singletons. Sequenced material: PBMCs. These receptors all come from a woman aged 60-70 years in good health and CMV-seropositive.

This clone was found a few times. The gene calls are TRBV4-1 and TRBJ1-1; D gene unclear. V was trimmed by 1 base and J by 0 bases, leaving 9 bases between them. Germline CDR1 and CDR2: MGHRA and YSYEKL. This CDR3 has 15 residues. CDR3 DNA sequence: TGCGCCAGCAGCCAAGGTCAGTTCATGAACACTGAAGCTTTCTTT. As protein: CASSQGQFMNTEAFF.

The rearrangement links TRBV13 to TRBJ2-3; the match to TRBD1 covers 10 bases. Looked up from germline, CDR1 is PRHDT and CDR2 is FYEKMQ (reference sequence). The CDR3 loop spans 17 amino acids. After removal of 3 bases from V and 2 bases from J, the junction contained 8 bases not matched to a gene. CDR3 in DNA: TGTGCCAGCAGCTTCATCCCGGGACAGGGGTACACAGATACGCAGTATTTT. Protein: CASSFIPGQGYTDTQYF.

The CDR3 region is CASSPRQGEQYF. CDR3 DNA sequence: TGTGCCAGCTCACCGCGCCAGGGCGAGCAGTACTTC. The chain is built from TRBV18 and TRBJ2-5, with D possibly matching TRBD1 (5 bases). The DNA end lines up better with TRBJ2-7; the J call may be wrong. Germline-derived CDR1 and CDR2 are KGHSH and LQKENI. The CDR3 covers 12 residues.

Relative to its sample, this clone is medium-sized. The chain couples TRBV27 to TRBJ1-1; D might be TRBD1 (5 bases). Trimming left V 7 bases short and J 0 bases short, with 24 bases between. CDR3 length equals 18 residues. CDR1 is MNHEY and CDR2 is SMNVEV in the germline V gene (reference sequence). This CDR3 is CASTPRVSGGVVNTEAFF. The CDR3 coding sequence is TGTGCCAGCACCCCCAGGGTAAGTGGCGGGGTTGTGAACACTGAAGCTTTCTTT.

This chain joins TRBV11-2 and TRBJ1-4, with 8 bases lining up with TRBD1. V gave up 4 bases and J gave up 2 bases; unmatched junction bases: 0. The CDR3 is made up of 14 amino acids. Germline V gives CDR1 SGHAT, CDR2 FQNNGV. The CDR3 here is CASSWTGTNEKLFF. The CDR3 DNA sequence: TGTGCCAGCAGCTGGACAGGGACTAATGAAAAACTGTTTTTT.

The chain couples TRBV27 to TRBJ1-4, with 8 bases matching TRBD1. The V and J ends lost 6 bases and 8 bases, in that order; junction bases with no gene match: 8. Germline V CDR1 and CDR2: MNHEY, SMNVEV (reference sequence). The CDR3 runs to 14 residues. CDR3 sequence (DNA): TGTGCCAGCAGAACGACAGGGGCGCGGGAAAAACTGTTTTTT. Protein: CASRTTGAREKLFF.

CDR3 region: CASGLELRAATPYEQYF. CDR3 coding DNA: TGTGCCAGCGGGTTGGAGTTGAGGGCAGCTACCCCCTACGAGCAGTACTTC. The chain has TRBV5-5 and TRBJ2-7, with D maybe TRBD2 (5 bases). With 7 bases removed from V and 2 bases from J, the gap between germline ends came to 25 bases. Looked up from germline, CDR1 is SGHKS and CDR2 is YYEKEE (reference sequence). The CDR3 length is 17 residues.

This chain uses TRBV19 with TRBJ1-4, with D possibly matching TRBD1 (5 bases). The CDR3 runs 14 residues. V was clipped by 3 bases and J by 0 bases, with 5 bases between them. Per germline, CDR1 LNHDA and CDR2 SQIVND (reference sequence). The CDR3 here is CASSMTATNEKLFF. As DNA, the CDR3 is TGTGCCAGTAGTATGACAGCAACTAATGAAAAACTGTTTTTT.

The CDR3 protein is CASSPGTGVKAYEQYF. CDR3 nucleotides: TGTGCCAGCAGCCCCGGGACAGGGGTCAAAGCTTACGAGCAGTACTTC. V is TRBV7-8 and J is TRBJ2-7; 10 bases are shared with TRBD1. The CDR3 extends over 16 amino acids. V lost 5 bases to trimming and J lost 4 bases; unmatched junction nucleotides: 11. Germline CDR1 reads SGHVS; CDR2 reads FQNEAQ.

The chain uses TRBV5-1 and TRBJ1-5; perhaps TRBD1 as D (5 bases). Trimming stripped 4 bases from V and 5 bases from J, with 16 bases between. Germline CDR1 reads SGHRS; CDR2 reads YFSETQ. The CDR3 has 15 residues. CDR3 residues: CASSRRVSAHQPQHF. The CDR3 DNA sequence: TGCGCCAGCAGCCGCAGGGTAAGCGCCCATCAGCCCCAGCATTTT. Full variable domain (outside the CDR3, taken from reference TRBV5-1 and TRBJ1-5): KAGVTQTPRYLIKTRGQQVTLSCSPISGHRSVSWYQQTPGQGLQFLFEYFSETQRNKGNFPGRFSGRQFSNSRSEMNVSTLELGDSALYLCASSRRVSAHQPQHFGDGTRLSIL.

The chain joins TRBV10-1 to TRBJ2-5; 7 bases are a match to TRBD1. The J call is in doubt because the DNA end fits TRBJ2-7 better. This CDR3 contains 14 residues. Germline-derived CDR1 and CDR2 are WNHNN and SYGVQD (reference sequence). CDR3 loop: CASSDSTGDHEQYF. The CDR3 bases are TGCGCCAGCAGTGACAGTACAGGGGATCACGAGCAGTACTTC.

The chain is built from TRBV27 and TRBJ1-4, with D unresolved. Deletions cut 6 bases from V and 6 bases from J, with 14 bases between. The CDR3 is made up of 14 amino acids. Germline CDR1 is MNHEY and CDR2 is SMNVEV (reference sequence). The chain's CDR3 is CASRRVREDEKLFF. In DNA, the CDR3 is TGTGCCAGCAGGAGAGTTAGAGAGGATGAAAAACTGTTTTTT.

This chain's CDR3 is CASSVFLQNTGELFF. The CDR3 nucleotides read TGTGCCAGCAGCGTCTTCTTACAGAACACCGGGGAGCTGTTTTTT. The rearrangement links TRBV9 to TRBJ2-2, with D hard to call. The CDR3 is 15 amino acids. The ends were cut back, 2 bases at V and 1 base at J, with 9 bases in the middle. The germline V gene encodes CDR1 SGDLS and CDR2 YYNGEE. The whole variable domain, remainder taken from reference TRBV9 and TRBJ2-2, is DSGVTQTPKHLITATGQRVTLRCSPRSGDLSVYWYQQSLDQGLQFLIQYYNGEERAKGNILERFSAQQFPDLHSELNLSSLELGDSALYFCASSVFLQNTGELFFGEGSRLTVL.

The CDR3 loop is CASSRRNRDEQFF. The CDR3, as DNA: TGTGCCAGCAGTCGACGAAACAGGGATGAGCAGTTCTTC. V is TRBV6-5 and J is TRBJ2-1, with a tentative D call TRBD1 (6 bases). CDR1 is MNHEY and CDR2 is SVGAGI in the germline V gene. V was clipped by 5 bases and J by 8 bases, with 13 bases between them. The CDR3 extends over 13 amino acids.